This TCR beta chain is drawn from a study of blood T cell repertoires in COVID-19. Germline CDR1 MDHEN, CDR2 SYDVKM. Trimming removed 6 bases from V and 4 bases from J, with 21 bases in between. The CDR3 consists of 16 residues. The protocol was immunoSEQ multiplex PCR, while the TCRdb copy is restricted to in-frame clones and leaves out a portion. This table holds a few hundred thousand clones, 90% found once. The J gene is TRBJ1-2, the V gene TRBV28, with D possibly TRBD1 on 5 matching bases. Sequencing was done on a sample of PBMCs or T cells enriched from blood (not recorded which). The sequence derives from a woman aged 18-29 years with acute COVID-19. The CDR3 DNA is TGTGCCAGCAGGACGAGTGGGGGAGGAGGTCGCTATGGCTACACCTTC. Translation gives CASRTSGGGGRYGYTF.